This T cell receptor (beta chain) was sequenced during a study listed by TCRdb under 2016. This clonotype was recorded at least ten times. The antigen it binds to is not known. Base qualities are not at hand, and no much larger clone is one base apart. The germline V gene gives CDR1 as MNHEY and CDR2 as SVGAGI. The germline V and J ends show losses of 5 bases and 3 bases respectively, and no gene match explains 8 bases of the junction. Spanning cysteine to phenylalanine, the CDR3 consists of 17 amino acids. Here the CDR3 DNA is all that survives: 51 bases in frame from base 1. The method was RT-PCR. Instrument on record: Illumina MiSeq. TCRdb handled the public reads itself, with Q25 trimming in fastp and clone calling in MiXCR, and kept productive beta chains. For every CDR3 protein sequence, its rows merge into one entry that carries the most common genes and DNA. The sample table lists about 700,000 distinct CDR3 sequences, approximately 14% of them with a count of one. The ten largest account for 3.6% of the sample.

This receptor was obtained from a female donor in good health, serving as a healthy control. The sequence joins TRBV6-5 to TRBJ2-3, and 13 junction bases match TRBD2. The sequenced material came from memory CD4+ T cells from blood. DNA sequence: TGTGCCAGCAGTGGAACTAGCGGGAGGGCTGTTACAGATACGCAGTATTTT. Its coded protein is CASSGTSGRAVTDTQYF.